This T cell receptor beta chain emerged from a study of T cell changes during pregnancy in multiple sclerosis. J lost 4 bases, V lost 7 bases, and 12 bases had no gene match. The CDR3 sequence is 15 residues long. CDR1 SQVTM and CDR2 ANQGSEA come from the germline V gene. Profiled with immunoSEQ multiplex PCR; TCRdb holds only in-frame clones, not every one. In the table there are fewer than 40,000 clones, roughly nine tenths of which are singletons. This clonotype was obtained from a female donor with multiple sclerosis, enrolled in a pregnancy study. The chain is built from TRBV29-1 and TRBJ2-7, with 11 bases that match TRBD1. This specimen was CD4+ T cells from peripheral blood mononuclear cells, taken in the second trimester of pregnancy. This CDR3 is CSARSGQGARYEQYF. CDR3 DNA sequence: TGCAGCGCCCGAAGCGGACAGGGGGCGAGGTACGAGCAGTACTTC.